This T cell receptor (beta chain) was obtained from a study of control samples from healthy donors and cancer patients. Sequencing used immunoSEQ multiplex PCR; TCRdb keeps in-frame clones, though not all of them. The sample lists 150,000 to 200,000 clones, 90% seen once, with around 1.4% in the top ten. This CDR3 is 17 amino acids long. In germline, CDR1 is SGHAT, CDR2 FQNNGV. V shed 1 base and J 5 bases; nucleotides not matched to a gene: 13. V usage is TRBV11-2 and J usage is TRBJ2-5; 7 bases are a match to TRBD2. Sequencing was done on a sample of blood. The receptor's source is a woman aged 45-65 years in good health. This chain's CDR3 is CASSLGGVRGMGETQYF. The CDR3 coding sequence is TGTGCCAGCAGCTTAGGTGGGGTGCGGGGGATGGGGGAGACCCAGTACTTC. Variable domain in full (rest from reference TRBV11-2 and TRBJ2-5): EAGVAQSPRYKIIEKRQSVAFWCNPISGHATLYWYQQILGQGPKLLIQFQNNGVVDDSQLPKDRFSAERLKGVDSTLKIQPAKLEDSAVYLCASSLGGVRGMGETQYFGPGTRLLVL.